This TCR beta chain was observed in a study of cytomegalovirus exposure and HLA in healthy donors. As to this clone: Its antigen is undetermined.

Profiling relied on immunoSEQ multiplex PCR, and the TCRdb table lists in-frame clones only, not all of them. The table lists some 72,000 clones, 90% to 96% of them singletons. Overall study results and limits: Three CMV-associated chains proved CMV antigen-specific in vitro. Many donors carried some public TCRs, although rarity characterized most TCR sequences.

This sequence originates from a young man in good health and CMV-seropositive. The sample comprised PBMCs.

As DNA, the CDR3 is TGCGCCAGCAGGCCTCCGGGACTAGCGGGAGGGATGAGCGAGCAGTACTTC. This translates into CASRPPGLAGGMSEQYF. The rearrangement uses TRBV5-1 and TRBJ2-7; 16 bases match TRBD2. The germline V gene encodes CDR1 SGHRS and CDR2 YFSETQ. The CDR3 loop spans 17 amino acids. V was pared by 5 bases and J by 6 bases, with 11 bases of the junction left unmatched.